This T cell receptor (beta chain) was obtained from a study of blood T cell repertoires in COVID-19. Across the study: PBMCs, B-cell-depleted T cells, or T cells were the source of the cDNA or gDNA that made up the material.

In its sample, this clone was seen a few times. V was clipped by 3 bases and J by 5 bases, with 8 bases between them. The CDR3 runs 12 residues. Germline CDR1 is GTSNPN and CDR2 is SVGIG (reference sequence). Original methodology: Cell counts per sample came from amplifying reference gene primers. Using immunoSEQ multiplex PCR, the repertoire was profiled, and TCRdb retains in-frame clones only, with some absent. V, J and clone size derive from that table, while D and trimming were established from the DNA sequence. The data contain about 160,000 clones, about 85% of them singletons. The chain links TRBV30 to TRBJ1-3; a possible D gene is TRBD1 (6 bases). The clonotype originates from a human donor with acute or convalescent COVID-19. The donor label of this sample is uncertain. The sequencing input was peripheral blood. The CDR3, as DNA: TGTGCCTGGAGGTGGGGGCGAAACACCATATATTTT. This translates into CAWRWGRNTIYF.